A selection of T cell receptor beta chains follows, all from one sample in a study of early T cells in non-severe SARS-CoV-2 infection. TCRdb itself ran the 5' RACE reads through MiXCR, one entry per CDR3 protein. The sample contains some 52,000 distinct CDR3 sequences, approximately 8% of which appear only once. The sample comprised whole blood. Every receptor here comes from an adult who was a healthcare worker with PCR-confirmed SARS-CoV-2 infection or an uninfected control (not recorded which). CDR3s include the opening cysteine and the closing phenylalanine or tryptophan.

v_call,cdr3_aa
TRBV12-3/TRBV12-4,CASSLVRSNRGNEQFF
TRBV10-3,CAISGTRSTDTQYF
TRBV19,CASSWSGSHNEQFF
TRBV12-3/TRBV12-4,CASSLGVRGSNSPLHF
TRBV6-1,CASRDPGGSSNQPQHF
TRBV6-5,CASSYDATFDEQYF
TRBV11-2,CASSPDPRTGREYEQYF
TRBV20-1,CSARTNRVNQPQHF
TRBV11-2,CASSPGPTKNIQYF
TRBV5-1,CASSLGLDTQYF
TRBV9,CASSVGHIANYGYTF
TRBV5-1,CASRRAETYNEQFF
TRBV4-2,CASSQSPLSGVRPTDTQYF
TRBV19,CATASGSYEQYF
TRBV7-2,CASSLALAGGLKDEQFF
TRBV5-1,CASSSAWGSNSPLHF
TRBV7-6,CASSLQSGSLQETQYF
TRBV3-1,CASSQGREGGTDTQYF
TRBV4-3,CASSPSGTGPYEQYF
TRBV29-1,CSVNAGGNTGELFF
TRBV6-2/TRBV6-3,CASTFERTGSYEKLFF
TRBV12-5,CASGLDGTSSF
TRBV5-5,CASSSGTGPYEQYF
TRBV12-3/TRBV12-4,CASSLSEMNTEAFF
TRBV5-1,CASSLAGQWNTEAFF
TRBV6-5,CASSTLGRGGANEQFF
TRBV5-1,CASSLSGYGYTF
TRBV11-2,CASSLGFGGLNTEAFF
TRBV5-1,CASSLGPLYEQYF
TRBV28,CASSLRTYSTDTQYF
TRBV2,CASSENEQFF
TRBV6-8,CATPVEMNTEAFF
TRBV18,CASSRDTGGGYTF
TRBV4-1,CASSQEGAQPQHF
TRBV10-2,CASSEKTSVYYNEQFF
TRBV4-3,CASSQDGGQTEAFF
TRBV5-1,CASSLATREETQYF
TRBV7-2,CASSLNRGEQYF
TRBV7-9,CASSYRQSATNEKLFF
TRBV5-1,CASSLATGTGNTIYF
TRBV6-4,CASRLRVLNEQFF
TRBV27,CASSLAGGSYGYTF
TRBV19,CAAGTLSGNTIYF
TRBV6-2/TRBV6-3,CASTSLSGRGTQYF
TRBV7-9,CASRAAQGSGGYTF
TRBV5-1,CASSPGTGDGFF
TRBV6-2/TRBV6-3,CASSYLAYEQFF
TRBV5-1,CASFEGVQETQYF
TRBV5-1,CASSLEAAEETQYF
TRBV28,CASSLWGQGDQPQHF
TRBV12-3/TRBV12-4,CASSLSGTLDNEQFF
TRBV19,CASSTINGEEQFF
TRBV14,CASSRGTVTWGETQYF